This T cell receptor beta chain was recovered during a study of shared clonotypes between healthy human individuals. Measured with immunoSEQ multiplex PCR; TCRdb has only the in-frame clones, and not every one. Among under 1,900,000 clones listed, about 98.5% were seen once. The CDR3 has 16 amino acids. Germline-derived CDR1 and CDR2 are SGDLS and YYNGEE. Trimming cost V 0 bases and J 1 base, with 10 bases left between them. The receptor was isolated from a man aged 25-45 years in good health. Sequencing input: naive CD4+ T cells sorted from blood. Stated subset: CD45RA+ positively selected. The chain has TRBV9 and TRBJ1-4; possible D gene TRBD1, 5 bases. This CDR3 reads CASSVGTGKTNEKLFF. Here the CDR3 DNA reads TGTGCCAGCAGCGTAGGTACAGGAAAAACTAATGAAAAACTGTTTTTT.